Shown below are 19 T cell receptor beta chains from a single sample sequenced in a study of blood T cell repertoires in COVID-19. Only in-frame clones appear in the TCRdb table, and some are missing; sequencing was by immunoSEQ multiplex PCR. The sample holds more than 95,000 clones, 88% seen once. Input material: peripheral blood. These receptors originate from a human donor in a cohort sampled during active COVID-19.

J is TRBJ2-1 and V is TRBV7-2, with TRBD2 matching over 12 bases. Germline trimming cut 5 bases from V and 6 bases from J; bases unmatched to any gene: 5. CDR1 is SGHTA and CDR2 is FQGNSA in the germline V gene. This CDR3 has 15 residues. The CDR3: CASSPRLAGANEQFF. CDR3 coding DNA: TGTGCCAGCAGCCCGCGACTAGCGGGAGCCAATGAGCAGTTCTTC.

The chain is built from TRBV2 and TRBJ1-6, with 7 bases aligning to TRBD1. V gave up 8 bases and J gave up 7 bases; unmatched junction bases: 5. The CDR3 totals 13 residues. CDR1 is SNHLY, CDR2 FYNNEI, per germline. This chain's CDR3 is CASGVDRNSPLHF. In DNA form, the CDR3 reads TGTGCCAGCGGAGTGGACAGGAATTCACCCCTCCACTTT.

The CDR3 DNA follows: TGTGCCAGCAGCTTAGATCGCTGGCAACACAATGAGCAGTTCTTC. It encodes CASSLDRWQHNEQFF. This chain uses TRBV11-3 with TRBJ2-1; D uncertain. The CDR3 runs 15 residues. The ends were cut back, 0 bases at V and 5 bases at J, with 11 bases in the middle. Per germline, CDR1 SGHNT and CDR2 YENEEA. Based on the CDR3 plus reference TRBV11-3 and TRBJ2-1, the full variable domain is EAGVVQSPRYKIIEKKQPVAFWCNPISGHNTLYWYLQNLGQGPELLIRYENEEAVDDSQLPKDRFSAERLKGVDSTLKIQPAELGDSAVYLCASSLDRWQHNEQFFGPGTRLTVL.

The chain is built from TRBV5-8 and TRBJ2-1; a weak D match, TRBD1 (6 bases). The germline V and J ends were trimmed by 2 bases and 4 bases, with 10 bases remaining between them. The CDR3 loop spans 14 amino acids. Germline assignment: CDR1 SGHTS and CDR2 YDEGEE. The CDR3 region has the DNA TGTGCCAGCAGCTTCGGGACAATTTACAATGAGCAGTTCTTC. It specifies CASSFGTIYNEQFF.

The chain employs TRBV5-1 and TRBJ2-1, with TRBD2 matching 8 bases. Germline CDR1 is SGHRS and CDR2 is YFSETQ. This CDR3 region has 15 residues. V trimming: 5 bases; J trimming: 3 bases; junction bases outside the gene matches: 7. CDR3 DNA: TGCGCCAGCAGACTTACTAGCGGCTACTACAATGAGCAGTTCTTC. Translated: CASRLTSGYYNEQFF.

V gene TRBV7-8 combines with J gene TRBJ2-7; 7 nucleotides align to TRBD2. In germline, CDR1 is SGHVS, CDR2 FQNEAQ. The CDR3 consists of 16 residues. The junction had 8 bases not matched to a gene; V was cut back by 1 base and J by 2 bases. The CDR3: CASSLVGPGGAYEQYF. CDR3 DNA: TGTGCCAGCAGCTTAGTGGGGCCGGGAGGAGCCTACGAGCAGTACTTC. Using reference TRBV7-8 and TRBJ2-7 for the parts outside the CDR3, the full variable domain is GAGVSQSPRYKVAKRGQDVALRCDPISGHVSLFWYQQALGQGPEFLTYFQNEAQLDKSGLPSDRFFAERPEGSVSTLKIQRTQQEDSAVYLCASSLVGPGGAYEQYFGPGTRLTVT.

The V gene is TRBV20-1, the J gene TRBJ2-1; 8 bases line up with TRBD2. The germline gives CDR1 DFQATT, CDR2 SNEGSKA (reference sequence). This CDR3 spans 11 amino acids. With V trimmed by 3 bases and J by 8 bases, 0 bases remained unmatched. This CDR3 reads CSASGRDEQFF. The DNA for the CDR3 is TGCAGTGCTAGCGGGAGGGATGAGCAGTTCTTC.

Notes on this clone: Other DNA variants within this sample encode the same CDR3. This rearrangement joins TRBV5-4 to TRBJ2-5, with 12 bases matching TRBD1. Germline loops: CDR1 SGHNT, CDR2 YYREEE (reference sequence). This CDR3 comprises 15 residues. V trimming: 1 base; J trimming: 5 bases; junction bases outside the gene matches: 3. DNA for the CDR3: TGTGCCAGCAGCTTGTGGGACAGGGGGCAGGAGACCCAGTACTTC. It is translated as CASSLWDRGQETQYF.

This clone was seen once. The V gene is TRBV28, the J gene TRBJ2-7; TRBD2 agrees at 10 bases. J gave up 5 bases and V 5 bases, and 9 bases lay outside the gene matches. The CDR3 contains 15 residues. Germline-derived CDR1 and CDR2 are MDHEN and SYDVKM. This CDR3 is CASSGEPGLANEQYF. CDR3 nucleotides: TGTGCCAGCAGTGGGGAGCCGGGACTAGCGAACGAGCAGTACTTC.

The chain recombines TRBV24-1 with TRBJ1-2; D remains unclear. Per germline, CDR1 KGHDR and CDR2 SFDVKD. CDR3 length equals 14 residues. Deletions cut 9 bases from V and 2 bases from J, with 15 bases between. The CDR3 loop reads CATPPQVPNYGYTF. CDR3 DNA: TGTGCCACCCCCCCCCAGGTACCCAACTATGGCTACACCTTC.

The J gene is TRBJ2-7, the V gene TRBV28; D is perhaps TRBD1 (5 bases). The CDR3 extends over 15 amino acids. The V gene lost 6 bases and the J gene lost 0 bases, with 15 bases spanning the gap. The germline CDR1 and CDR2 sequences are MDHEN and SYDVKM. CDR3 in DNA: TGTGCCAGCAGAACCGATGGGGCTAACTCCTACGAGCAGTACTTC. As protein: CASRTDGANSYEQYF.

This clone appeared once. This sequence joins TRBV28 and TRBJ2-7; 7 bases align to TRBD2. The CDR3 loop spans 15 amino acids. V trimming: 2 bases; J trimming: 0 bases; junction bases outside the gene matches: 4. Germline V CDR1 and CDR2: MDHEN, SYDVKM. Here the CDR3 DNA reads TGTGCCAGCAGTTTAGCAGCGGGAAACTCCTACGAGCAGTACTTC. This gives the protein CASSLAAGNSYEQYF.

This clone was counted a single time. The chain combines TRBV10-3 with TRBJ2-5; D might be TRBD1 (6 bases). Germline values: CDR1 ENHRY, CDR2 SYGVKD. V was trimmed by 10 bases and J by 6 bases, leaving 18 bases between them. The CDR3 runs to 13 residues. The chain's CDR3 is CATRTDTEQTQYF. The CDR3 region has the DNA TGTGCCACCCGGACAGATACGGAACAGACCCAGTACTTC.

The table lists this clone with many counts. This rearrangement joins TRBV2 to TRBJ1-2, with 7 bases identical to TRBD1. The CDR3 is 16 amino acids. The V segment lost 5 bases and the J segment 1 base; nucleotides outside the gene matches: 10. Germline V lookup: CDR1 SNHLY, CDR2 FYNNEI. Here the CDR3 DNA reads TGTGCCAGCAGTAGAGAGGGGACAGCTCTTAACTATGGCTACACCTTC. Translating it yields CASSREGTALNYGYTF.

The chain couples TRBV18 to TRBJ1-5; 7 nucleotides line up with TRBD1. There are 14 residues in the CDR3. Trimming cost V 4 bases and J 5 bases; bases outside gene matches: 5. CDR1 KGHSH and CDR2 LQKENI come from the germline V gene. Written as DNA, the CDR3 is TGTGCCAGCTCACAGGGGGCGCAGGATCAGCCCCAGCATTTT. Its protein is CASSQGAQDQPQHF.

The chain recombines TRBV11-2 with TRBJ1-2; TRBD1 aligns across 8 bases. CDR3 length: 12 amino acids. After removal of 7 bases from V and 7 bases from J, the junction contained 5 bases not matched to a gene. Germline V gene lookup returns CDR1 SGHAT and CDR2 FQNNGV. CDR3 sequence: CASTGGAGGYTF. Written as DNA, the CDR3 is TGTGCCAGCACAGGGGGCGCTGGTGGCTACACCTTC.

The chain carries TRBV5-1 and TRBJ2-5; weak D call: TRBD2 (7 bases). Trimming left V 4 bases short and J 5 bases short, with 15 bases between. The CDR3 loop spans 14 amino acids. Germline V gene sequence: CDR1 SGHRS, CDR2 YFSETQ. The chain's CDR3 is CASSIAGEGETQYF. For the CDR3, the DNA is TGCGCCAGCAGCATCGCAGGGGAGGGGGAGACCCAGTACTTC.

V gene TRBV5-1 combines with J gene TRBJ2-3; possible D gene TRBD2, 6 bases. Germline V gene data show CDR1 as SGHRS and CDR2 as YFSETQ. V gave up 0 bases and J gave up 0 bases, with 11 bases separating them. The CDR3 loop spans 16 amino acids. CDR3 DNA: TGCGCCAGCAGCTTGGGTTCGGCGGGGAGCACAGATACGCAGTATTTT. Translation gives CASSLGSAGSTDTQYF.

V and J are TRBV4-1 and TRBJ1-4; 8 bases agree with TRBD1. CDR3 length equals 14 residues. V shed 3 bases, J shed 8 bases, and the junction held 5 bases outside the gene matches. Germline V gene lookup returns CDR1 MGHRA and CDR2 YSYEKL. For the CDR3, the DNA is TGCGCCAGCAGCCAGAGACAGGGGCGAGAAAAACTGTTTTTT. Protein product: CASSQRQGREKLFF.